The 28 T cell receptor beta chains below all came from one sample that was sequenced in a study of breast tumors, draining lymph nodes, adjacent tissues. Breast cancer patients provided tissue from their axillary draining lymph nodes. TCRdb redid the calling of the multiplex PCR reads with MiXCR, one entry per CDR3 protein. The table lists over 130,000 distinct CDR3 sequences, 32% of them singletons. Sample: axillary lymph node tissue. These TCRs come from a female donor with breast cancer. Some clones in this sample may be carry-over from other donors' samples.

This clonotype was counted at least ten times. This chain joins TRBV28 and TRBJ2-5; 13 bases line up with TRBD2. CDR1 and CDR2 (germline): MDHEN, SYDVKM. The ends lost 6 bases at V and 5 bases at J; junction bases unmatched: 6. The CDR3 contains 15 residues. The CDR3 nucleotides are TGTGCCAGCAGCCTGGGACTAGCGGGGACTGAGACCCAGTACTTC. Its translation is CASSLGLAGTETQYF.

This clonotype was found many times. The chain combines TRBV20-1 with TRBJ2-3, with a possible D match to TRBD2 (5 bases). The CDR3 runs 15 residues. Germline CDR1 reads DFQATT; CDR2 reads SNEGSKA (reference sequence). V lost 0 bases and J lost 0, with 10 bases in between. The CDR3 DNA sequence: TGCAGTGCTAGAGATCCCAGCGGAAGCACAGATACGCAGTATTTT. Amino acid sequence: CSARDPSGSTDTQYF.

Comment on this clonotype: An end of the junction does not agree with germline; a read error may underlie this. The chain links TRBV20-1 to TRBJ2-7; maybe TRBD2 (7 bases). The CDR3 has 11 residues. Germline CDR1 reads DFQATT; CDR2 reads SNEGSKA (reference sequence). CDR3 nucleotide sequence: TGCAGTGCTAGGAGGGGGGGCGAGCAGTCCTTC. This gives the protein CSARRGGEQSF.

In this sample, this clonotype turned up many times. The CDR3 DNA is TGCAGTGCTGTGGGGCAGGGGGATGGCTACACCTTC. Amino acid sequence: CSAVGQGDGYTF. The chain carries TRBV20-1 and TRBJ1-2; 7 bases are a match to TRBD1. The germline gives CDR1 DFQATT, CDR2 SNEGSKA (reference sequence). V dropped 5 bases and J dropped 6; count of bases not matched to a gene: 6. The CDR3 extends over 12 amino acids.

Turning to this clonotype: This CDR3 fails to terminate in the conserved phenylalanine or tryptophan, so it likely reflects a read error. This chain connects TRBV7-3 to TRBJ2-7; tentatively, D is TRBD2 (6 bases). Germline CDR1 and CDR2: SGHTA and FQGTGA. Trimming left V 3 bases short and J 5 bases short, with 14 bases between. This CDR3 has 14 residues. For the CDR3, the DNA is TGTGCCAGCAGCTTCTCTCCGGGGAGGCACGAGCAGTACGCC. This sequence encodes CASSFSPGRHEQYA.

This clonotype occurred many times. One end of the junction varies from germline; a read error may be responsible. The V and J genes are TRBV7-7 and TRBJ1-5; perhaps TRBD1 as D (6 bases). This CDR3 spans 13 amino acids. The germline V gene encodes CDR1 SSHAT and CDR2 FNYEAQ (reference sequence). The CDR3 region is CASSRDINQPQHF. CDR3 DNA: TGTGCTAGCAGCCGGGACATCAATCAGCCCCAGCATTTT.

This clonotype showed up many times. Mismatch with germline at one junction end may stem from a read error. This sequence joins TRBV5-1 and TRBJ2-5, with D unclear. Germline CDR1 reads SGHRS; CDR2 reads YFSETQ. The CDR3 totals 14 residues. The CDR3 is CASSSSPDQDTQYF. The CDR3 bases are TGCGCCAGCAGCTCGTCCCCGGACCAAGACACCCAGTACTTC.

This chain joins TRBV18 and TRBJ2-5; D unclear. Germline CDR1 KGHSH, CDR2 LQKENI. This CDR3 contains 14 residues. V shed 3 bases and J shed 4 bases, with 12 bases lying between them. CDR3 residues: CASSPWTERETQYF. In DNA, the CDR3 is TGTGCCAGCTCACCCTGGACCGAACGAGAGACCCAGTACTTC.

The J gene is TRBJ1-5, the V gene TRBV6-5, with TRBD1 matching 9 bases. The CDR3 runs 18 residues. V gave up 5 bases and J gave up 3 bases; unmatched junction bases: 14. Germline CDR1 reads MNHEY; CDR2 reads SVGAGI. In DNA, the CDR3 is TGTGCCAGCAGTCAAGAAGTTCAGTGGACAGGGGACAATCAGCCCCAGCATTTT. It is translated as CASSQEVQWTGDNQPQHF.

This clonotype has at least ten counts. The chain has TRBV2 and TRBJ1-2; D might be TRBD1 (5 bases). The CDR3 is 15 residues long. The V end was cut by 3 bases, the J end by 4 bases, with 15 bases between. Germline V gene sequence: CDR1 SNHLY, CDR2 FYNNEI. The CDR3, as DNA: TGTGCCAGCAGTGAGCAGGACATCCCAACCTATGGCTACACCTTC. Translating gives CASSEQDIPTYGYTF.

This chain connects TRBV19 to TRBJ1-1, with D possibly being TRBD1 (5 bases). The CDR3 sequence is 13 residues long. Germline loops: CDR1 LNHDA, CDR2 SQIVND (reference sequence). The V end was cut by 3 bases, the J end by 5 bases, with 10 bases between. In nucleotides, the CDR3 is TGTGCCAGTAGTATCAGGGATCAAACTGAAGCTTTCTTT. It codes for CASSIRDQTEAFF.

The table lists this clonotype with a few counts. Being one base from a much bigger clone, this may be a read error. As the CDR3 is not closed by the conserved phenylalanine or tryptophan, this likely results from a read error. The V call is TRBV20-1, the J call TRBJ1-2; 7 nucleotides align to TRBD1. This CDR3 region has 16 residues. CDR1 DFQATT and CDR2 SNEGSKA come from the germline V gene (reference sequence). Losses at the gene ends were 7 bases for V and 2 bases for J; bases not matched to a gene: 16. CDR3 loop: CSVGRTGPPLNYGYTL. In DNA form, the CDR3 reads TGCAGTGTAGGGCGGACAGGCCCACCGCTCAACTATGGCTACACCCTC.

There are many counts of this clonotype. The chain couples TRBV6-1 to TRBJ2-2; maybe TRBD1 (6 bases). This CDR3 spans 13 amino acids. Trimming cost V 6 bases and J 7 bases, with 12 bases left between them. Germline assignment: CDR1 MNHNS and CDR2 SASEGT. In DNA form, the CDR3 reads TGTGCCAGCAGAAACAGGGTCGTCGGGGAGCTGTTTTTT. Translating it yields CASRNRVVGELFF.

This clonotype was detected only a few times. A much larger clone sits a single nucleotide away, making a read error possible. Lacking the conserved final phenylalanine or tryptophan, this CDR3 likely reflects a read error. The genes are TRBV7-2 and TRBJ1-2, with a possible D match to TRBD1 (5 bases). This CDR3 comprises 14 residues. V lost 3 bases to trimming and J lost 0 bases, with 8 bases between them. Germline V gives CDR1 SGHTA, CDR2 FQGNSA. CDR3 amino acids: CASSLGGANYGYTL. The CDR3 coding sequence is TGTGCCAGCAGCTTGGGGGGAGCTAACTATGGCTACACCCTC.

Ten or more counts support this clonotype. The chain uses TRBV9 and TRBJ2-3; TRBD2 matches 9 bases. Germline-derived CDR1 and CDR2 are SGDLS and YYNGEE. Trimming at V came to 3 bases and at J to 4 bases, leaving 15 bases not matched to a gene. The CDR3 loop spans 18 amino acids. The CDR3 region is CASSAPKGGRGGPDTQYF. The CDR3 DNA sequence: TGTGCCAGCAGCGCTCCGAAGGGGGGGCGGGGGGGCCCAGATACGCAGTATTTT.

This clonotype was seen many times. Possible read error: a much larger clone is one base away. This sequence joins TRBV9 and TRBJ1-2, with D hard to call. The CDR3 covers 15 residues. Germline V lookup: CDR1 SGDLS, CDR2 YYNGEE. This CDR3 is CASSVEEGLGYGSTF. CDR3 bases: TGTGCCAGCAGCGTAGAAGAAGGGCTGGGCTATGGCTCCACCTTC.

This clonotype was seen at least ten times. The chain uses TRBV7-2 and TRBJ2-3; D gene ambiguous. V was pared by 4 bases and J by 5 bases, with 10 bases between. In germline, CDR1 is SGHTA, CDR2 FQGNSA. The CDR3 extends over 13 amino acids. The CDR3, as DNA: TGTGCCAGCAGCTGGACCGGTGGAGATACGCAGTATTTT. This encodes CASSWTGGDTQYF.

The genes are TRBV29-1 and TRBJ2-1; D unresolved. V gave up 5 bases and J gave up 3 bases, with 5 bases separating them. This CDR3 has 11 residues. Germline lookup yields CDR1 SQVTM and CDR2 ANQGSEA. The CDR3 region is CSVTLYNEQFF. The CDR3 nucleotides are TGCAGCGTTACTCTCTACAATGAGCAGTTCTTC.

In its sample, this clonotype was seen many times. CDR3 amino acids: CASSPTSGGFTDTQYF. In DNA form, the CDR3 reads TGTGCCAGCAGCCCAACTAGCGGGGGGTTCACAGATACGCAGTATTTT. The V gene is TRBV7-2, the J gene TRBJ2-3; 12 bases agree with TRBD2. V was clipped by 5 bases and J by 2 bases; unmatched bases: 5. The CDR3 loop spans 16 amino acids. CDR1 SGHTA and CDR2 FQGNSA come from the germline V gene.

This clonotype was observed many times. The chain recombines TRBV20-1 with TRBJ2-3; 11 positions match TRBD2. The CDR3 runs to 13 residues. Looked up from germline, CDR1 is DFQATT and CDR2 is SNEGSKA (reference sequence). The chain's CDR3 is CSPTSGGGDTQYF. The CDR3 bases are TGCAGCCCCACTAGCGGGGGAGGAGATACGCAGTATTTT.

This clonotype was observed at least ten times. The gene calls are TRBV12-3 or TRBV12-4 and TRBJ1-5, with unresolved D. This CDR3 region has 14 residues. V was pared by 4 bases and J by 2 bases, with 9 bases between. The CDR3 is CASSYFGRNQPQHF. The CDR3 nucleotides are TGTGCCAGCAGTTATTTTGGGCGCAATCAGCCCCAGCATTTT.

This clonotype was counted many times. This chain joins TRBV12-5 and TRBJ1-4; TRBD1 might be the D (6 bases). V was cut by 6 bases and J by 5 bases, with 13 bases left in between. Looked up from germline, CDR1 is LGHNT and CDR2 is FRNRAP. This CDR3 has 14 residues. CDR3 in amino acids: CASGLDSGNEKLFF. The CDR3 coding sequence is TGTGCTAGTGGCCTGGACAGCGGAAATGAAAAACTGTTTTTT.

The table lists this clonotype with a few counts. A read error may explain this, as a much larger clone is one base away. The chain carries TRBV5-8 and TRBJ1-6; D remains unclear. The CDR3 runs 13 residues. Germline CDR1 is SGHTS and CDR2 is YDEGEE. V was cut by 4 bases and J by 9 bases, with 11 bases left in between. As DNA, the CDR3 is TGTGCCAGCAGCCTGGGAATTACTTCACCCCTCCACTTT. Translated, it gives CASSLGITSPLHF.

Remarks on this clonotype: This could be a read error, since a much larger clone is one nucleotide away. The gene calls are TRBV18 and TRBJ2-5, with TRBD1 as a possible D gene (5 bases). CDR3 size: 13 residues. Germline assignment: CDR1 KGHSH and CDR2 LQKENI. The CDR3 DNA reads as TGTGCCAGCTCATCGGACATACAAGGGACCCAGTACTTC. Its translation is CASSSDIQGTQYF.

This clonotype was counted ten times or more. V and J are TRBV20-1 and TRBJ2-3; TRBD2 matches at 8 bases. The V segment lost 2 bases and the J segment 0 bases; nucleotides outside the gene matches: 4. The CDR3 is made up of 15 amino acids. In germline, CDR1 is DFQATT, CDR2 SNEGSKA (reference sequence). CDR3 in DNA: TGCAGTGCTAGACGGGGCGGGGGGAGCACAGATACGCAGTATTTT. Translating gives CSARRGGGSTDTQYF.

The sample holds a few counts of this clonotype. It may be a read error: a sequence one base away is much more abundant. The CDR3 end shows no conserved phenylalanine or tryptophan, and so a read error is likely. This chain uses TRBV20-1 with TRBJ2-2; tentatively, D is TRBD1 (6 bases). Looked up from germline, CDR1 is DFQATT and CDR2 is SNEGSKA (reference sequence). V was shortened by 8 bases and J by 0 bases, with 16 bases between the two germline ends. CDR3 length: 15 residues. The CDR3 DNA is TGCAGTACTAACAGGGTAATCCCGAACACCGGGGAGCTGTTTTAT. As protein: CSTNRVIPNTGELFY.

The chain has TRBV4-1 and TRBJ2-2, with D hard to call. The V gene lost 6 bases and the J gene lost 4 bases, with 6 bases spanning the gap. The germline gives CDR1 MGHRA, CDR2 YSYEKL. This CDR3 has 12 residues. In DNA, the CDR3 is TGCGCCAGCAGGTTCGGCACCGGGGAGCTGTTTTTT. Its translation: CASRFGTGELFF.

This clonotype appeared many times. This may be a read error: a much more frequent sequence differs by one nucleotide. The V call is TRBV7-9, the J call TRBJ2-3; 14 bases match TRBD2. The length of the CDR3 is 18 residues. CDR1 and CDR2 from the germline V gene are SEHNR and FQNEAQ (reference sequence). The CDR3 nucleotides read TGTGCCAGCAGCTTAGGTGGGACTAGCGGGGGCAGCACACATACGCAGTATTTT. Its protein product is CASSLGGTSGGSTHTQYF.